This T cell receptor beta chain was identified in a study of shared clonotypes between healthy human individuals. Study at large: Three CD4 naive, three CD4 memory, two CD8 naive and one CD8 memory plate were used per donor.

Investigators spread the genomic DNA of each subset evenly over several immunoSEQ plates. Sequencing was performed with immunoSEQ multiplex PCR; in TCRdb, only in-frame clones are kept and a portion is missing. The sample has over 2 million clones, less than 95% seen once. Note on this clone: Its antigen is not known.

The V gene lost 2 bases and the J gene lost 4 bases, with 9 bases spanning the gap. The CDR3 extends over 15 amino acids. Germline V gene lookup returns CDR1 MDHEN and CDR2 SYDVKM. Broader study findings: Naive subsets typically showed greater estimated richness than memory subsets.

Specimen: naive CD4+ T cells from PBMCs. The sample's subset: CD45RA+ positively selected. The sequence derives from a man aged 18 to 30 in good health. Some clones in this sample may be carry-over from other donors' samples. The genes are TRBV28 and TRBJ2-6; no definite D call. CDR3 bases: TGTGCCAGCAGTTTACAGACCCTGGGGGCCAACGTCCTGACTTTC. Residues: CASSLQTLGANVLTF.